This T cell receptor (beta chain) was observed in a study of T cell repertoires in cytomegalovirus infection. Study context: Carrying CMV and the relevant HLA type showed in public TCR beta signatures.

TCRdb used MiXCR to reprocess the reads, holding one entry per CDR3 protein. The sample includes 65,000 to 90,000 distinct CDR3 sequences, 3.7% of them seen just once. Findings and limits, study-wide: The study found HLA-C-restricted CMV-specific TCR beta clonotypes dominating the ex vivo response. Summed frequency of shared TCR beta families picked out CMV carriers who also had the relevant HLA.

This clonotype was recorded many times. The antigen is unknown. This CDR3 spans 17 amino acids. Looked up from germline, CDR1 is SGHVT and CDR2 is SQSDAQ. V lost 4 bases, J lost 0 bases, and 9 bases stayed unmatched. Sequencing was carried out using PBMCs. This TCR derives from a human donor in good health (CMV status not recorded). Some clones in this sample may be carry-over from other donors' samples. This chain connects TRBV7-4 to TRBJ1-5, with 7 nucleotides matching TRBD1. Here the CDR3 reads CASSCDGTEYSNQPQHF. CDR3 DNA: TGTGCCAGCAGCTGTGATGGGACAGAATATAGCAATCAGCCCCAGCATTTT.